These 30 T cell receptor beta chains originate from one sample sequenced in a study of blood T cells in healthy people across ages. Using a J-beta primer mix together with a sample-barcoded 5' primer, a second PCR was run for about 6 to 11 cycles. One entry per CDR3 protein, called by TCRdb with MiXCR from the 5' RACE reads. Of 800,000 to 950,000 distinct CDR3 sequences in the sample, about 27% were seen once. This sample also appeared in a second study, on T cells of mothers and their children.

Sequenced sample: blood. These receptors were taken from a woman aged 40 to 49 in good health.

V and J are TRBV6-5 and TRBJ1-1; no reliable D call. With 5 bases removed from V and 10 bases from J, the gap between germline ends came to 11 bases. CDR1 is MNHEY and CDR2 is SVGAGI in the germline V gene. The CDR3 loop spans 11 amino acids. The CDR3 DNA sequence: TGTGCCAGCAGTAACGGCCCCCCAGCTTTCTTT. Translating gives CASSNGPPAFF.

This clonotype has a handful of counts. The chain has TRBV28 and TRBJ2-7; D not certain. Trimming pared 6 bases from V and 4 bases from J, leaving 7 bases between. The CDR3 totals 11 residues. Germline V gives CDR1 MDHEN, CDR2 SYDVKM. CDR3 bases: TGTGCCAGCAGATCCGTTTACGAGCAGTACTTC. Amino acids: CASRSVYEQYF. The full variable domain, rest sourced from reference TRBV28 and TRBJ2-7, is DVKVTQSSRYLVKRTGEKVFLECVQDMDHENMFWYRQDPGLGLRLIYFSYDVKMKEKGDIPEGYSVSREKKERFSLILESASTNQTSMYLCASRSVYEQYFGPGTRLTVT.

As for this clonotype: This may come from a read error, since a much larger clone is one base off. The rearrangement links TRBV29-1 to TRBJ2-4; TRBD2 is a possible D gene (5 bases). The better agreement between TRBJ2-7 and the DNA end casts doubt on the J call. The CDR3 is made up of 12 amino acids. The germline V gene has CDR1 SQVTM and CDR2 ANQGSEA. The DNA for the CDR3 is TGCAGCGCCGAGGGCGTAACCTACGAGCAGTACTTC. Translating gives CSAEGVTYEQYF.

The gene calls are TRBV4-3 and TRBJ1-1; 12 bases are a match to TRBD1. CDR3 length equals 16 residues. Germline values: CDR1 LGHNA, CDR2 YSLEER. The J segment lost 10 bases and the V segment lost 3 bases, leaving 12 bases of the junction unmatched. In DNA form, the CDR3 reads TGCGCCAGCAGCCATGCCCGACCGGGACAGGGGGCGACAGCTTTCTTT. The encoded protein is CASSHARPGQGATAFF.

The chain carries TRBV23-1 and TRBJ2-1; 7 nucleotides align to TRBD2. The better agreement between TRBJ2-7 and the DNA end casts doubt on the J call. TRBV23-1 is identified as an open reading frame with a role that is uncertain. CDR3 length: 14 residues. The CDR3, as DNA: TGCGCCAGCAGTCAATCGATCCCGGGAGGAGAGCAGTACTTC. Amino acids: CASSQSIPGGEQYF.

V and J are TRBV7-9 and TRBJ2-1; 11 bases are a match to TRBD2. The CDR3 consists of 16 residues. J gave up 6 bases and V 5 bases, and 9 bases lay outside the gene matches. The germline gives CDR1 SEHNR, CDR2 FQNEAQ (reference sequence). CDR3 nucleotides: TGTGCCAGCAGCCCAACCGGGACTAGCGGAATCAATGAGCAGTTCTTC. Amino acids: CASSPTGTSGINEQFF.

The chain joins TRBV18 to TRBJ1-5; a possible D gene is TRBD1 (6 bases). V gave up 6 bases and J gave up 3 bases, with 12 bases separating them. The CDR3 length is 14 residues. Germline CDR1 and CDR2: KGHSH and LQKENI. In nucleotides, the CDR3 is TGTGCCAGCTCCACTACAGGGATCAATCAGCCCCAGCATTTT. This codes for CASSTTGINQPQHF.

At least ten counts were recorded for this clonotype. This chain uses TRBV7-2 with TRBJ2-7; 8 nucleotides align to TRBD1. CDR3 length: 13 residues. The germline V gene has CDR1 SGHTA and CDR2 FQGNSA. V was clipped by 11 bases and J by 0 bases; unmatched bases: 6. CDR3 amino acids: CAVTGAHSYEQYF. The CDR3 coding sequence is TGTGCCGTGACAGGGGCTCACTCCTACGAGCAGTACTTC.

Concerning this clonotype itself: At one end, the junction sequence differs from germline, possibly due to a read error. CDR3 amino acids: CSASWQGGVSNRPQHF. The CDR3 nucleotides are TGCAGTGCTAGTTGGCAGGGGGGGGTAAGCAATCGGCCCCAGCATTTT. The chain couples TRBV20-1 to TRBJ1-5; 7 nucleotides agree with TRBD1. From germline, CDR1 is DFQATT and CDR2 SNEGSKA (reference sequence). The CDR3 is 16 amino acids.

This clonotype was detected a few times. CDR3 amino acids: CSASRPSGNTIYF. The CDR3 DNA follows: TGCAGTGCTAGTCGGCCCTCTGGAAACACCATATATTTT. The chain carries TRBV20-1 and TRBJ1-3; no reliable D call. Germline assignment: CDR1 DFQATT and CDR2 SNEGSKA (reference sequence). Trimming cost V 3 bases and J 0 bases, with 6 bases left between them. The CDR3 spans 13 residues.

The chain is built from TRBV7-6 and TRBJ2-7, with 12 bases that match TRBD1. CDR1 SGHVS and CDR2 FNYEAQ come from the germline V gene. V lost 3 bases to trimming and J lost 4 bases; unmatched junction nucleotides: 4. The CDR3 sequence is 15 residues long. As DNA, the CDR3 is TGTGCCAGCAGCTTGGGGACAGGGGGCGAGTACGAGCAGTACTTC. As protein: CASSLGTGGEYEQYF.

This clonotype has only a few counts. The chain carries TRBV7-2 and TRBJ2-7, with 8 nucleotides matching TRBD2. Per the germline V gene, CDR1 is SGHTA and CDR2 is FQGNSA. The CDR3 is made up of 14 amino acids. V trimming: 5 bases; J trimming: 5 bases; junction bases outside the gene matches: 8. CDR3 coding DNA: TGTGCCAGCAGCCCAGGGACTAGGATCGACGAGCAGTACTTC. Its translation: CASSPGTRIDEQYF.

The chain is built from TRBV29-1 and TRBJ1-1, with 9 bases lining up with TRBD1. CDR1 and CDR2 from the germline V gene are SQVTM and ANQGSEA. The CDR3 is made up of 10 amino acids. Trimming at V came to 7 bases and at J to 11 bases, leaving 5 bases not matched to a gene. The CDR3 coding sequence is TGCAGCGCCCGGACAGGGGAGGCTTTCTTT. It specifies CSARTGEAFF.

This clonotype was detected ten times or more. The chain couples TRBV4-1 to TRBJ1-2, with D unresolved. V was shortened by 0 bases and J by 4 bases, with 9 bases between the two germline ends. There are 14 residues in the CDR3. Germline CDR1 and CDR2: MGHRA and YSYEKL. CDR3 DNA sequence: TGCGCCAGCAGCCAAGACGAGGGTCCCTATGGCTACACCTTC. This codes for CASSQDEGPYGYTF.

V gene TRBV20-1 combines with J gene TRBJ2-4, with 9 bases that match TRBD1. The J call may be faulty, since TRBJ2-7 better matches the DNA end. In germline, CDR1 is DFQATT, CDR2 SNEGSKA (reference sequence). The CDR3 totals 16 residues. The CDR3 DNA reads as TGCAGTGCCCAAGGTCTCCGGACAGGGGCTAGTAACGAGCAGTACTTC. Protein: CSAQGLRTGASNEQYF.

This clonotype has a count of ten or more. The chain employs TRBV5-1 and TRBJ2-3; no clear D gene. Trimming stripped 5 bases from V and 6 bases from J, with 10 bases between. Per germline, CDR1 SGHRS and CDR2 YFSETQ. The CDR3 covers 12 residues. The DNA of the CDR3 is TGCGCCAGCAGTTCGGGCCGGGATACGCAGTATTTT. Its protein is CASSSGRDTQYF.

This clonotype was seen ten or more times. J is TRBJ2-7 and V is TRBV20-1, with D perhaps matching TRBD1 (5 bases). Germline assignment: CDR1 DFQATT and CDR2 SNEGSKA (reference sequence). The CDR3 loop spans 15 amino acids. V lost 3 bases to trimming and J lost 3 bases, with 18 bases between them. CDR3 in amino acids: CSARVRKGIYYEQYF. Written as DNA, the CDR3 is TGCAGTGCTAGGGTTCGAAAGGGGATATACTACGAGCAGTACTTC.

This clonotype showed up just a few times. The chain is built from TRBV12-5 and TRBJ1-2, with 7 nucleotides matching TRBD1. After removal of 4 bases from V and 6 bases from J, the junction contained 8 bases not matched to a gene. Per germline, CDR1 LGHNT and CDR2 FRNRAP. This CDR3 spans 14 amino acids. As DNA, the CDR3 is TGTGCTAGTGGTTCGGCGGGTGACAGGGATGGCTACACCTTC. It translates to CASGSAGDRDGYTF.

This chain joins TRBV29-1 and TRBJ1-1; 7 bases agree with TRBD1. Germline loops: CDR1 SQVTM, CDR2 ANQGSEA. With V trimmed by 6 bases and J by 6 bases, 7 bases remained unmatched. This CDR3 has 12 amino acids. This chain's CDR3 is CSVFDRVPEAFF. CDR3 sequence (DNA): TGCAGCGTATTTGACAGGGTCCCTGAAGCTTTCTTT. Drawing the rest from reference TRBV29-1 and TRBJ1-1, the complete variable domain is SAVISQKPSRDICQRGTSLTIQCQVDSQVTMMFWYRQQPGQSLTLIATANQGSEATYESGFVIDKFPISRPNLTFSTLTVSNMSPEDSSIYLCSVFDRVPEAFFGQGTRLTVV.

A remark on this clonotype: A much larger clone differs by one base, so this may be a read error. The chain carries TRBV28 and TRBJ2-7; a possible D gene is TRBD2 (6 bases). There are 15 residues in the CDR3. CDR1 MDHEN and CDR2 SYDVKM come from the germline V gene. Trimming took 5 bases from V and 0 from J, leaving 14 bases between them. CDR3 sequence: CASSPFVGGSYEQYF. CDR3 bases: TGTGCCAGCAGTCCCTTTGTGGGGGGCTCCTACGAGCAGTACTTC.

This rearrangement joins TRBV3-1 to TRBJ2-3; D is possibly TRBD1 (6 bases). Germline CDR1 reads LGHDT; CDR2 reads YNNKEL (reference sequence). V was trimmed by 2 bases and J by 1 base, leaving 13 bases between them. The CDR3 consists of 16 residues. CDR3 sequence reads: CASSQTISGGTDTQYF. The CDR3 DNA reads TGTGCCAGCAGCCAAACCATTTCAGGGGGCACAGATACGCAGTATTTT.

This clonotype was counted only a few times. This sequence may be a read error, since a much larger clone differs from it by one base. The chain employs TRBV5-1 and TRBJ2-7, with 7 positions matching TRBD1. There are 12 residues in the CDR3. The germline V gene has CDR1 SGHRS and CDR2 YFSETQ. Losses at the gene ends were 4 bases for V and 5 bases for J; bases not matched to a gene: 3. The CDR3 region is CASSRDSHEQYF. As DNA, the CDR3 is TGCGCCAGCAGCCGGGACAGCCACGAGCAGTACTTC. Full variable domain (outside the CDR3, taken from reference TRBV5-1 and TRBJ2-7): KAGVTQTPRYLIKTRGQQVTLSCSPISGHRSVSWYQQTPGQGLQFLFEYFSETQRNKGNFPGRFSGRQFSNSRSEMNVSTLELGDSALYLCASSRDSHEQYFGPGTRLTVT.

This clonotype was counted many times. The J gene is TRBJ1-1, the V gene TRBV4-1; no clear D gene. V lost 0 bases and J 1 base, leaving 6 bases between the germline ends. The germline V gene has CDR1 MGHRA and CDR2 YSYEKL. The CDR3 is 14 residues long. The CDR3 region has the DNA TGCGCCAGCAGCCAAGATTGGCGGAACACTGAAGCTTTCTTT. Its protein product is CASSQDWRNTEAFF.

This clonotype came up many times. The rearrangement uses TRBV7-2 and TRBJ2-7; D gene ambiguous. The V gene lost 3 bases and the J gene lost 6 bases, with 9 bases spanning the gap. The CDR3 has 12 amino acids. The germline gives CDR1 SGHTA, CDR2 FQGNSA. Here the CDR3 reads CASSFSPSEQYF. Here the CDR3 DNA reads TGTGCCAGCAGCTTTTCCCCAAGCGAGCAGTACTTC.

This clonotype was seen repeatedly, ten times or more. The V call is TRBV5-1, the J call TRBJ2-1; TRBD2 matches at 10 bases. This CDR3 region has 16 residues. After removal of 6 bases from V and 1 base from J, the junction contained 7 bases not matched to a gene. Germline CDR1 reads SGHRS; CDR2 reads YFSETQ. CDR3 in DNA: TGCGCCAGCAAGCGGGGGGGTGCAATATCCTACAATGAGCAGTTCTTC. Amino acid sequence: CASKRGGAISYNEQFF.

This clonotype appeared many times. The rearrangement links TRBV15 to TRBJ2-7; D gene unclear. The CDR3 is 13 residues long. In germline, CDR1 is LNHNV, CDR2 YYDKDF (reference sequence). V shed 1 base and J shed 1 base, with 5 bases lying between them. CDR3 sequence reads: CATSRGVSYEQYF. The CDR3 DNA reads as TGTGCCACCAGCAGAGGAGTGTCCTACGAGCAGTACTTC.

This clonotype was detected a few times. The chain uses TRBV6-5 and TRBJ1-2; 7 bases are a match to TRBD1. The CDR3 is made up of 15 amino acids. The trim removed 2 bases at V and 8 bases at J, leaving 11 bases unmatched. CDR1 and CDR2 (germline): MNHEY, SVGAGI. DNA of the CDR3: TGTGCCAGCAGTTACGGGCACAGGGGAGGTAGAGGCTACACCTTC. Its protein product is CASSYGHRGGRGYTF.

In this sample, this clonotype turned up many times. The chain uses TRBV28 and TRBJ1-2, with no clear D. Between the trimmed V and J ends, which lost 4 bases and 4 bases, there was a span of 4 bases. CDR1 and CDR2 from the germline V gene are MDHEN and SYDVKM. The CDR3 length is 11 residues. The CDR3 reads CASSYLYGYTF. In DNA form, the CDR3 reads TGTGCCAGCAGTTACCTCTATGGCTACACCTTC.

This clonotype was picked up one time. A much larger clone lies one base from this, so it may be a read error. The V gene is TRBV5-4, the J gene TRBJ2-1, with TRBD1 as a possible D gene (5 bases). The DNA end lines up better with TRBJ2-7; the J call may be wrong. Looked up from germline, CDR1 is SGHNT and CDR2 is YYREEE (reference sequence). This CDR3 contains 16 residues. The chain's CDR3 is CASRWVGAGPYNEQYF. As DNA, the CDR3 is TGTGCCAGCAGGTGGGTAGGGGCAGGGCCCTACAATGAGCAGTACTTC.

The chain combines TRBV7-9 with TRBJ1-3; the match to TRBD1 covers 8 bases. V was clipped by 5 bases and J by 4 bases; unmatched bases: 10. Germline CDR1 and CDR2: SEHNR and FQNEAQ (reference sequence). The CDR3 has 16 amino acids. The CDR3 spells CASSTTRQGAGNTIYF. The DNA for the CDR3 is TGTGCCAGCAGCACGACCAGGCAGGGGGCGGGAAACACCATATATTTT.